This section outlines one T cell receptor beta chain sequence together with its context. Its target is unknown. Sequencing used immunoSEQ multiplex PCR; TCRdb keeps in-frame clones, though not all of them. The table records approximately 41,000 clones, roughly 96% of them present only once. This CDR3 comprises 15 residues. Germline loops: CDR1 MGHRA, CDR2 YSYEKL. Trimming took 3 bases from V and 2 from J, leaving 11 bases between them. These data originate in a study of T cell clonotyping in hematopoietic cell transplantation. Study findings and constraints: At the given depth, recipient repertoires were over 95% de novo clonotypes. CD4 and CD8 repertoire contributions could not be separated without sorting. Recipient TCR diversity dropped after transplant; expanded clonotypes rose from day 30 to 180.

The TCR comes from a man younger than 45 in good health. Some clones in this sample may be carry-over from other donors' samples. The source material was peripheral blood mononuclear cells. The chain links TRBV4-1 to TRBJ1-5, with D tentatively TRBD1 (6 bases). This CDR3 reads CASSQTGKGNQPQHF. The DNA of the CDR3 is TGCGCCAGCAGCCAGACAGGTAAGGGCAATCAGCCCCAGCATTTT.